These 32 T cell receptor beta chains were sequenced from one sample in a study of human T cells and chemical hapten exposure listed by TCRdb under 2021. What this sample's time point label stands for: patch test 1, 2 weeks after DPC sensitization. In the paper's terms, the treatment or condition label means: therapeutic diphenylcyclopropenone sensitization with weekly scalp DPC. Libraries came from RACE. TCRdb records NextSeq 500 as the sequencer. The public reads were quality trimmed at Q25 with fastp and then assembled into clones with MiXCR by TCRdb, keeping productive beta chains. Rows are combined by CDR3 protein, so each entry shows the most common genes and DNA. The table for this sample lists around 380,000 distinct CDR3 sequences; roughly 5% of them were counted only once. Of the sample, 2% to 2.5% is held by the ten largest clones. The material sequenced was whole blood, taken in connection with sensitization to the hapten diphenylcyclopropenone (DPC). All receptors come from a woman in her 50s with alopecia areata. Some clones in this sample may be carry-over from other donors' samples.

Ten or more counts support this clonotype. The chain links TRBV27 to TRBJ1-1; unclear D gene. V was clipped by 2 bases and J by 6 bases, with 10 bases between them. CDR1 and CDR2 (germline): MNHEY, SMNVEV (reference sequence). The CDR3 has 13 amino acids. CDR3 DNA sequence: TGTGCCAGCAGTTTACGGTTGCGGTCTGAAGCTTTCTTT. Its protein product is CASSLRLRSEAFF.

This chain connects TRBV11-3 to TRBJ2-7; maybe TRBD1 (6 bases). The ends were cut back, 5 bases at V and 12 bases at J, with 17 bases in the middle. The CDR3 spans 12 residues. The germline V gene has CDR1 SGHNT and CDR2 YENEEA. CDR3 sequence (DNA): TGTGCCAGCAGCCGACAGGCCGGTCGGGTGTACTTC. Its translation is CASSRQAGRVYF.

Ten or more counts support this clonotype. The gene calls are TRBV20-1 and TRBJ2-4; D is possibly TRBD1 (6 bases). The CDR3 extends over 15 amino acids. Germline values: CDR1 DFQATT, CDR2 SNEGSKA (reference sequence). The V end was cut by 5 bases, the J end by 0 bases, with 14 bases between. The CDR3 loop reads CSAGTQGRAKNIQYF. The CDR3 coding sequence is TGCAGTGCTGGGACACAGGGAAGAGCCAAAAACATTCAGTACTTC.

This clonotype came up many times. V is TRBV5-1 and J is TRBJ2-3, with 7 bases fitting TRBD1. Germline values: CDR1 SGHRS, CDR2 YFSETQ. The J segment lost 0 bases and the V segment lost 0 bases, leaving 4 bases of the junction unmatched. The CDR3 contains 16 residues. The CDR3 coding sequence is TGCGCCAGCAGCTTGGTAGGGACAGCAAGCACAGATACGCAGTATTTT. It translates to CASSLVGTASTDTQYF.

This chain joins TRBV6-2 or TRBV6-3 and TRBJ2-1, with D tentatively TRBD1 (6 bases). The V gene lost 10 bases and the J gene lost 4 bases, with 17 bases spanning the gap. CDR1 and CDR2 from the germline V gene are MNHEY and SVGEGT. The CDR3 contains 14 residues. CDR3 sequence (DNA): TGTGCCACAGATCAAGGGGACACATACAATGAGCAGTTCTTC. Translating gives CATDQGDTYNEQFF.

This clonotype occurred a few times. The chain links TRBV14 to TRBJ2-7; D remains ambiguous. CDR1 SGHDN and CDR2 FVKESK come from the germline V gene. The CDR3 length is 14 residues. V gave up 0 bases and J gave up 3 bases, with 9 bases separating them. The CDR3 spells CASSQDYRSYEQYF. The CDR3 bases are TGTGCCAGCAGCCAAGACTACAGAAGCTACGAGCAGTACTTC.

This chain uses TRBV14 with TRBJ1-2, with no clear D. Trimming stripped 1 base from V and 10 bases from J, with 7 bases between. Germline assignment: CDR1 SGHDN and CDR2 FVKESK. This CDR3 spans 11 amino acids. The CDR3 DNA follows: TGTGCCAGCAGCCAAGGGCTGGCCTACACCTTC. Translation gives CASSQGLAYTF.

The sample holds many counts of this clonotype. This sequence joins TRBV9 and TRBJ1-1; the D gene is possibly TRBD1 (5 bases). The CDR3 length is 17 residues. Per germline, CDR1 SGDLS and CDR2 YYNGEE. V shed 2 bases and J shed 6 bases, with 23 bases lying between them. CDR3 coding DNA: TGTGCCAGCAGCGTCGATACAGGAGTAAAAGGGTTAGCTGAAGCTTTCTTT. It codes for CASSVDTGVKGLAEAFF.

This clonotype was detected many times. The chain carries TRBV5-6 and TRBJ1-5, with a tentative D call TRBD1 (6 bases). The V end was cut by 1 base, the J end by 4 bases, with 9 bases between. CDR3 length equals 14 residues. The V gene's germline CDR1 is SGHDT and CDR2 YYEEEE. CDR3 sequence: CASSLFQGNQPQHF. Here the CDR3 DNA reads TGTGCCAGCAGCTTGTTCCAGGGGAATCAGCCCCAGCATTTT.

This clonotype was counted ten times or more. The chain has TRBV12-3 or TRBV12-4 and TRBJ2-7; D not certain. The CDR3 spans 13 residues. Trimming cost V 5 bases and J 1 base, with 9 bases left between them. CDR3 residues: CASSPSLSYEQYF. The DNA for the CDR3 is TGTGCCAGCAGTCCCTCCCTTTCCTACGAGCAGTACTTC.

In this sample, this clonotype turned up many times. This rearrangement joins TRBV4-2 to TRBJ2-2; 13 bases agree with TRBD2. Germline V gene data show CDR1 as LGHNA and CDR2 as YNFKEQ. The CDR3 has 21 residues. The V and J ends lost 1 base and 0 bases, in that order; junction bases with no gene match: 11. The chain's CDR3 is CASSQVLGLAGLNTNTGELFF. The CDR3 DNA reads TGTGCCAGCAGCCAAGTTCTGGGACTAGCGGGACTAAATACGAACACCGGGGAGCTGTTTTTT.

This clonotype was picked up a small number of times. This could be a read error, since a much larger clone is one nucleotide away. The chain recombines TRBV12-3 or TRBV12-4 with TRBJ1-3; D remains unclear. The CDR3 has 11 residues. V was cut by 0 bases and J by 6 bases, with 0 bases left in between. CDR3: CASSLANTIYF. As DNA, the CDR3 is TGTGCCAGCAGTTTAGCAAACACCATATATTTT.

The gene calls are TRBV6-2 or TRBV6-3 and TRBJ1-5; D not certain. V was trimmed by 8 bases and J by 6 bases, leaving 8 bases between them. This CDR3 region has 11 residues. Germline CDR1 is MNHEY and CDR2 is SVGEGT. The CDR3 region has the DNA TGTGCCAGCCGTTCGAGTCAGCCCCAGCATTTT. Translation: CASRSSQPQHF.

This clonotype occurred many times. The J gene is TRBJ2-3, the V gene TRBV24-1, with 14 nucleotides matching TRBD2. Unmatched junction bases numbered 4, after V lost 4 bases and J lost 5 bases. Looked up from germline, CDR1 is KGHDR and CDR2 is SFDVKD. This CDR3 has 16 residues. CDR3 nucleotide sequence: TGTGCCACCAGTGAGACTAGCGGGGGGGCCGGAGATACGCAGTATTTT. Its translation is CATSETSGGAGDTQYF.

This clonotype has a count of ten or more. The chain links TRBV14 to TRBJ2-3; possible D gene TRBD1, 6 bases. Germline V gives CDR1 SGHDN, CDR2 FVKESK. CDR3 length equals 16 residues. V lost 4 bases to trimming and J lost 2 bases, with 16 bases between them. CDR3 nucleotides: TGTGCCAGCAGCCGGGACCCGGGGACACTCACAGATACGCAGTATTTT. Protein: CASSRDPGTLTDTQYF.

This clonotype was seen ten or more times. The CDR3 region is CASSEEGILLAKNIQYF. DNA of the CDR3: TGCGCCAGCAGTGAAGAAGGAATTCTACTAGCCAAAAACATTCAGTACTTC. The chain joins TRBV10-2 to TRBJ2-4; D is ambiguous. The length of the CDR3 is 17 residues. CDR1 and CDR2 (germline): WSHSY, SAAADI. Trimming left V 3 bases short and J 0 bases short, with 15 bases between.

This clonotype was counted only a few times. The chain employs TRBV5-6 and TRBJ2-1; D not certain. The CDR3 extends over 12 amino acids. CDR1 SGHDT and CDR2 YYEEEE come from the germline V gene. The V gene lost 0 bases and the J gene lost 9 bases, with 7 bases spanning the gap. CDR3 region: CASSLGVAEQFF. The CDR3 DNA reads TGTGCCAGCAGCTTGGGCGTAGCTGAGCAGTTCTTC.

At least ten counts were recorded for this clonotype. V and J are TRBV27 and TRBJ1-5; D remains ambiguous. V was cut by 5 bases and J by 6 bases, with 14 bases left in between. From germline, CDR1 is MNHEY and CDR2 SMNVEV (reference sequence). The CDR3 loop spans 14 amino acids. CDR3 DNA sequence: TGTGCCAGCAGTCCCACGTCGTCATTTCAGCCCCAGCATTTT. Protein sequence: CASSPTSSFQPQHF.

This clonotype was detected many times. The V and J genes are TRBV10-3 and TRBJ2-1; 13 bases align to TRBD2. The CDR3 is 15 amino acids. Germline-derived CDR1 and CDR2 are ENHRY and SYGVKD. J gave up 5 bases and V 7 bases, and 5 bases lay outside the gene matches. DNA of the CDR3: TGTGCCATCACCATTGGACTAGCGGGGGACAATGAGCAGTTCTTC. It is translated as CAITIGLAGDNEQFF.

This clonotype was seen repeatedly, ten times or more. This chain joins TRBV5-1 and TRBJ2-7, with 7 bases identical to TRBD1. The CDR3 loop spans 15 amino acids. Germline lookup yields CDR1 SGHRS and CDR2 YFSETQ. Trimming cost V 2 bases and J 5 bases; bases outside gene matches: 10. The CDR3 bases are TGCGCCAGCAGCTTCACAATTCAGGGGGTCCACGAGCAGTACTTC. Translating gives CASSFTIQGVHEQYF.

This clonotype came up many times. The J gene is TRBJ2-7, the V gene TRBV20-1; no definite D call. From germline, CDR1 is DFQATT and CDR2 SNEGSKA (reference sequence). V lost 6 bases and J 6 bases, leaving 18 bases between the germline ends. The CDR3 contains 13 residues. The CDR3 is CSAASDIPGEQYF. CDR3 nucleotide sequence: TGCAGTGCCGCTTCCGACATACCAGGCGAGCAGTACTTC.

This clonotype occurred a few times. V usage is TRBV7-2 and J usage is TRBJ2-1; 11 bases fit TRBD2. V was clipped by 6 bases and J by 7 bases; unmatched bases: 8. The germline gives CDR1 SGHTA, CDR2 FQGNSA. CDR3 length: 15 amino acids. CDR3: CASSSTSGSYNEQFF. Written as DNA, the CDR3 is TGTGCCAGCAGTTCCACTAGCGGGAGCTATAATGAGCAGTTCTTC.

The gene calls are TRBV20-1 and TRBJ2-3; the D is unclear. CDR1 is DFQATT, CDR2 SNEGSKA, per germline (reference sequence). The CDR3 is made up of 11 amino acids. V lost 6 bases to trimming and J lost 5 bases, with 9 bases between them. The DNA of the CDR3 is TGCAGTGCCCCTATATTAGATACGCAGTATTTT. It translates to CSAPILDTQYF.

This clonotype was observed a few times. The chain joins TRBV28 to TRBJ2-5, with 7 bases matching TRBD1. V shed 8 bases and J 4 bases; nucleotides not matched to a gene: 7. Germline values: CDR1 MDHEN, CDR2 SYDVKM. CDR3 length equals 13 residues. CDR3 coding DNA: TGTGCCAGCGGCCTGGACAGGCTAGAGACCCAGTACTTC. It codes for CASGLDRLETQYF.

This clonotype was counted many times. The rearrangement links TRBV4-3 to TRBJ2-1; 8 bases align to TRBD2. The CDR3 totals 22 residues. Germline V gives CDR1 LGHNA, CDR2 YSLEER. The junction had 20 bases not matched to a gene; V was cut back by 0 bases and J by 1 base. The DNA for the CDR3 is TGCGCCAGCAGCCAAGATCGGTGGGGCACTACGGCGGGAGGAAAATCCTACAATGAGCAGTTCTTC. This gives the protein CASSQDRWGTTAGGKSYNEQFF.

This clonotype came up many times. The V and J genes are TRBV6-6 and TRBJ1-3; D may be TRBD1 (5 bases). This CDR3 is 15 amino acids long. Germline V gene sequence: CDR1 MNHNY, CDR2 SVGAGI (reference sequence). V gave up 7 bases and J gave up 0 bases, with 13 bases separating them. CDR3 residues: CASTAGTFSGNTIYF. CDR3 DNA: TGTGCCAGCACAGCCGGGACCTTCTCTGGAAACACCATATATTTT.

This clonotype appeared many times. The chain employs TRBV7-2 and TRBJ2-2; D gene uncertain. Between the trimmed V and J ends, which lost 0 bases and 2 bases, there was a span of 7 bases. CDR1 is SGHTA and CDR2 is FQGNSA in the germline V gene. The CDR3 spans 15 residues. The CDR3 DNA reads TGTGCCAGCAGCTTAGCGCCCCAAAACACCGGGGAGCTGTTTTTT. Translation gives CASSLAPQNTGELFF.

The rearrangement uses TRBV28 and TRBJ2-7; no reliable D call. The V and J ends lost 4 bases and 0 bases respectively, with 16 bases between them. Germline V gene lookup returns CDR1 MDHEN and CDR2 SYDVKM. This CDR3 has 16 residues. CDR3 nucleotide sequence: TGTGCCAGCAGTTCCGACCCCTGGACGGGCTCCTACGAGCAGTACTTC. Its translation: CASSSDPWTGSYEQYF. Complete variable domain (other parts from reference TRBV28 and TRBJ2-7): DVKVTQSSRYLVKRTGEKVFLECVQDMDHENMFWYRQDPGLGLRLIYFSYDVKMKEKGDIPEGYSVSREKKERFSLILESASTNQTSMYLCASSSDPWTGSYEQYFGPGTRLTVT.

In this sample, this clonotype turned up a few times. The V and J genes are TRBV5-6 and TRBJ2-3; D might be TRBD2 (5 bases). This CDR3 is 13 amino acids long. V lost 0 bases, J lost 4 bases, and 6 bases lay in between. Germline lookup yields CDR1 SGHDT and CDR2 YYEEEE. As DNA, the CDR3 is TGTGCCAGCAGCTTGGCTAGCCCAGATACGCAGTATTTT. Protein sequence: CASSLASPDTQYF.

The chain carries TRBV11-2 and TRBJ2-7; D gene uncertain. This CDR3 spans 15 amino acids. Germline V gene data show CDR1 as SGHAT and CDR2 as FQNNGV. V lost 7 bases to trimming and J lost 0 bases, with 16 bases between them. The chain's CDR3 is CASILVMGSSYEQYF. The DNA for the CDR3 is TGTGCCAGCATTTTAGTTATGGGCAGCTCCTACGAGCAGTACTTC. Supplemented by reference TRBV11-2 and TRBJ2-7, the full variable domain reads EAGVAQSPRYKIIEKRQSVAFWCNPISGHATLYWYQQILGQGPKLLIQFQNNGVVDDSQLPKDRFSAERLKGVDSTLKIQPAKLEDSAVYLCASILVMGSSYEQYFGPGTRLTVT.

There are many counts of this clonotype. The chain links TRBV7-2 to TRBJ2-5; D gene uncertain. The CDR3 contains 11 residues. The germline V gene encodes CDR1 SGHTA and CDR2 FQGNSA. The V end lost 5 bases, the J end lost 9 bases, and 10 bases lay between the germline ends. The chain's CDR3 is CASSNLMAQYF. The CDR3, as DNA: TGTGCCAGCAGCAACCTCATGGCCCAGTACTTC.

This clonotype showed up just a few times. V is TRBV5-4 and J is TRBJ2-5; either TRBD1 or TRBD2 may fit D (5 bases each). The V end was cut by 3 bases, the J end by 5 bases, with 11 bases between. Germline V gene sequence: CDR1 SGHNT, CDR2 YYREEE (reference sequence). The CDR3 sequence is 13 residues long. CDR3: CASSSGRPETQYF. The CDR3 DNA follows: TGTGCCAGCAGCTCGGGACGACCGGAGACCCAGTACTTC.